This TCR beta chain was sequenced during a study of blood T cells in healthy people across ages. As to this clonotype: Its antigen remains unidentified.

The second PCR ran roughly 6 to 11 cycles with a sample-barcoded 5' primer and J-beta primers. MiXCR was run by TCRdb on the 5' RACE reads, yielding one entry per CDR3 protein. Here the sample spans hundreds of thousands of distinct CDR3 sequences, around 28% being singletons. Isolation of PBMCs gave at least 6.5 million cells per sample. Notes on the study in general: Long-lived donors exceeded aged donors in naive CD4+ cells and diversity. Any changes in expanded clonotypes were possibly confounded, as donor CMV status remained unknown. Measured against age, TCR beta diversity per million T cells decreased in a roughly linear manner.

The V gene's germline CDR1 is SGHTA and CDR2 FQGNSA. Between the trimmed V and J ends, which lost 4 bases and 9 bases, there was a span of 15 bases. The CDR3 has 13 residues. Specimen: blood. V is TRBV7-2 and J is TRBJ1-2; no clear D. This sequence originates from a woman of 80 years or more in good health. In nucleotides, the CDR3 is TGTGCCAGCAGCTCTTACTCCGCGGGGAGCTACACCTTC. It yields the protein CASSSYSAGSYTF.